This T cell receptor (beta chain) was retrieved from a study of CD8 T cells in Susac syndrome. Study-wide context: Blood was drawn from patients with Susac syndrome. At that point, they were therapy-naive, on corticosteroids, or on intravenous immunoglobulin alone.

With random hexamers, reverse transcription was performed on about 0.5 to 1 ug of RNA. TCRdb ran MiXCR on the immunoSEQ multiplex PCR reads and lists one entry per CDR3 protein. The sample holds around 53,000 distinct CDR3 sequences; around 95% are singletons and the top ten take 0.75%. The study sequenced TCR beta in blood CD8+ and CD4+ T cells. Bulk CD8+ and CD4+ cells came from magnetic negative isolation; CD8+ TEMRA by FACS. The sequence was collected from a human donor with Susac syndrome. Sequenced material: CD8+ T cells from PBMCs.

The CDR3 DNA sequence: TGTGCCAGCAGTGACACTGGGTGGGAGGCCACCGGGGAGCTGTTTTTT. This translates into CASSDTGWEATGELFF. The genes are TRBV12-3 or TRBV12-4 and TRBJ2-2, with D perhaps TRBD2 (6 bases). Trimming took 5 bases from V and 4 from J, leaving 17 bases between them. This CDR3 region has 16 residues.